The rows below give T cell receptor beta chains drawn from one sample of a study of blood T cell repertoires in COVID-19. Data came from immunoSEQ multiplex PCR; TCRdb stores just in-frame clones and leaves some out. This sample carries hundreds of thousands of clones, around 86% of them seen once, and the ten largest clones take around 1.4%. Source material: peripheral blood. The receptor set was obtained from a woman in her twenties or thirties with active or convalescent COVID-19. Each CDR3 is given with its conserved first and last residue. The order of the fields is CDR3 protein, clone size, J gene, V gene. Clone size is given for some rows only: seen once, a few or many times, or a class if the clone is expanded.

CDR3 protein: CASTHRVGTGDEKLFF
clone size: .
J gene: TRBJ1-4
V gene: TRBV28

CDR3 protein: CASSLPTGGLAEAFF
clone size: few
J gene: TRBJ1-1
V gene: TRBV11-2

CDR3 protein: CASSSGSKTPHDSPLHF
clone size: .
J gene: TRBJ1-6
V gene: TRBV5-6

CDR3 protein: CASQRGGGGAGGYTF
clone size: .
J gene: TRBJ1-2
V gene: TRBV14

CDR3 protein: CASSYSSPTRADNSPLHF
clone size: .
J gene: TRBJ1-6
V gene: TRBV6-7

CDR3 protein: CASSPNRGNQPQHF
clone size: .
J gene: TRBJ1-5
V gene: TRBV6-5

CDR3 protein: CASSLTGLTNEKLFF
clone size: .
J gene: TRBJ1-4
V gene: TRBV5-1

CDR3 protein: CASSFRGGFMNTEAFF
clone size: .
J gene: TRBJ1-1
V gene: TRBV5-1

CDR3 protein: CASSREGTSSTGELFF
clone size: .
J gene: TRBJ2-2
V gene: TRBV4-1

CDR3 protein: CASSFLQGGNEQFF
clone size: .
J gene: TRBJ2-1
V gene: TRBV7-8

CDR3 protein: CASSPGQSSYGYTF
clone size: .
J gene: TRBJ1-2
V gene: TRBV4-1

CDR3 protein: CASSQDRDRGPGYTF
clone size: .
J gene: TRBJ1-2
V gene: TRBV4-2

CDR3 protein: CASSVTGAIDGYTF
clone size: .
J gene: TRBJ1-2
V gene: TRBV7-2

CDR3 protein: CASSFGQGVDTQYF
clone size: once
J gene: TRBJ2-3
V gene: TRBV11-3

CDR3 protein: CASSLAWTENTEAFF
clone size: .
J gene: TRBJ1-1
V gene: TRBV5-8

CDR3 protein: CAWSLQGVMNTEAFF
clone size: .
J gene: TRBJ1-1
V gene: TRBV30

CDR3 protein: CASRGGGLNEQFF
clone size: .
J gene: TRBJ2-1
V gene: TRBV12-3/TRBV12-4

CDR3 protein: CASSTTSGGETQYF
clone size: .
J gene: TRBJ2-5
V gene: TRBV27

CDR3 protein: CASSKEGTQNTEAFF
clone size: few
J gene: TRBJ1-1
V gene: TRBV5-1

CDR3 protein: CASSQAPTGNQPQHF
clone size: .
J gene: TRBJ1-5
V gene: TRBV3-1/TRBV3-2

CDR3 protein: CASSPTGNSPLHF
clone size: .
J gene: TRBJ1-6
V gene: TRBV9

CDR3 protein: CASSKDPGTGVEKLFF
clone size: .
J gene: TRBJ1-4
V gene: TRBV21-1

CDR3 protein: CASSMTGGAPEAFF
clone size: once
J gene: TRBJ1-1
V gene: TRBV19

CDR3 protein: CASRQSGQANQPQHF
clone size: .
J gene: TRBJ1-5
V gene: TRBV5-1

CDR3 protein: CASSPDRDFEAFF
clone size: .
J gene: TRBJ1-1
V gene: TRBV2

CDR3 protein: CASSIESWGGRALDTQYF
clone size: once
J gene: TRBJ2-3
V gene: TRBV19

CDR3 protein: CASSYRGGYSNQPQHF
clone size: .
J gene: TRBJ1-5
V gene: TRBV6-6

CDR3 protein: CASSPRRGGASRGIQYF
clone size: .
J gene: TRBJ2-4
V gene: TRBV5-6

CDR3 protein: CASSLVGGNTEAFF
clone size: .
J gene: TRBJ1-1
V gene: TRBV5-8

CDR3 protein: CASSRDSYYGYTF
clone size: .
J gene: TRBJ1-2
V gene: TRBV19

CDR3 protein: CASSPRTGLPNQPQHF
clone size: few
J gene: TRBJ1-5
V gene: TRBV6-2/TRBV6-3

CDR3 protein: CASSRTGTRDYNEQFF
clone size: once
J gene: TRBJ2-1
V gene: TRBV5-4

CDR3 protein: CASSFQRGPQETQYF
clone size: .
J gene: TRBJ2-5
V gene: TRBV7-2

CDR3 protein: CASSLPQGRNTIYF
clone size: .
J gene: TRBJ1-3
V gene: TRBV7-8

CDR3 protein: CASSLGAGLAGRRETQYF
clone size: .
J gene: TRBJ2-5
V gene: TRBV5-1

CDR3 protein: CASSRQGAEDTQYF
clone size: .
J gene: TRBJ2-3
V gene: TRBV28

CDR3 protein: CSVEAQDSNTGELFF
clone size: .
J gene: TRBJ2-2
V gene: TRBV29-1

CDR3 protein: CASSEGGGRYYEQYF
clone size: .
J gene: TRBJ2-7
V gene: TRBV2

CDR3 protein: CASSTADRGNYGYTF
clone size: .
J gene: TRBJ1-2
V gene: TRBV19

CDR3 protein: CASSLGLESEQFF
clone size: .
J gene: TRBJ2-1
V gene: TRBV5-6

CDR3 protein: CASLGPSGELFF
clone size: .
J gene: TRBJ2-2
V gene: TRBV11-2

CDR3 protein: CASSLGGRGSNQPQHF
clone size: .
J gene: TRBJ1-5
V gene: TRBV7-6

CDR3 protein: CASSASGTSNEQFF
clone size: .
J gene: TRBJ2-1
V gene: TRBV18

CDR3 protein: CASADRGFSNYGYTF
clone size: few
J gene: TRBJ1-2
V gene: TRBV19

CDR3 protein: CASSYQGGTEAFF
clone size: .
J gene: TRBJ1-1
V gene: TRBV18

CDR3 protein: CASSLAAVSNYGYTF
clone size: .
J gene: TRBJ1-2
V gene: TRBV5-4

CDR3 protein: CASTDSSRGYTF
clone size: .
J gene: TRBJ1-2
V gene: TRBV2

CDR3 protein: CASSLRGPTEAFF
clone size: .
J gene: TRBJ1-1
V gene: TRBV13

CDR3 protein: CASNIQGDYGYTF
clone size: .
J gene: TRBJ1-2
V gene: TRBV2

CDR3 protein: CASSRALISGNTIYF
clone size: .
J gene: TRBJ1-3
V gene: TRBV14

CDR3 protein: CATSRGQEWVEKLFF
clone size: .
J gene: TRBJ1-4
V gene: TRBV15

CDR3 protein: CASTAGAGNEQFF
clone size: .
J gene: TRBJ2-1
V gene: TRBV25-1

CDR3 protein: CASSLTAGATYEQYF
clone size: .
J gene: TRBJ2-7
V gene: TRBV7-9

CDR3 protein: CASSSPGGEAFF
clone size: few
J gene: TRBJ1-1
V gene: TRBV6-5

CDR3 protein: CASTAFQGFYEQYF
clone size: once
J gene: TRBJ2-7
V gene: TRBV6-5

CDR3 protein: CASSELRQTEAFF
clone size: .
J gene: TRBJ1-1
V gene: TRBV10-2

CDR3 protein: CASSQGTGGIEAFF
clone size: .
J gene: TRBJ1-1
V gene: TRBV3-1/TRBV3-2